In its sample, the clone carrying this T cell receptor beta chain was seen a few times. These data come from a study of identical twins. The CDR3 has 22 amino acids. Germline V gene data show CDR1 as SGHRS and CDR2 as YFSETQ. Trimming at V came to 0 bases and at J to 1 base, leaving 18 bases not matched to a gene. TCRdb re-analysed the 5' RACE reads in MiXCR, keeping a single row per CDR3 protein. The table shows about 890,000 distinct CDR3 sequences, with roughly an eighth occurring only once. The sample was also linked to a second study, of yellow fever vaccine responses in identical twins.

This clonotype was obtained from a woman aged 18 to 35 in good health. J is TRBJ2-5 and V is TRBV5-1; TRBD2 matches 13 bases. The sample was PBMCs. The CDR3 DNA reads TGCGCCAGCAGCTTGGGATACTCGGGACTAGCGGGAACACGGCCCCGCCAAGAGACCCAGTACTTC. This encodes CASSLGYSGLAGTRPRQETQYF. The full variable domain, rest sourced from reference TRBV5-1 and TRBJ2-5, is KAGVTQTPRYLIKTRGQQVTLSCSPISGHRSVSWYQQTPGQGLQFLFEYFSETQRNKGNFPGRFSGRQFSNSRSEMNVSTLELGDSALYLCASSLGYSGLAGTRPRQETQYFGPGTRLLVL.